The 20 T cell receptor beta chains below all came from one sample that was sequenced in a study of tissue T cells after allogeneic stem cell transplantation. Time point meaning: mouse harvest day 14 after allogeneic transplant. The graft held 10^6 splenic CD5+ T cells and 10^7 T-cell-depleted bone marrow cells. TCRdb keeps only in-frame clones here, not all; method: immunoSEQ multiplex PCR. The table includes about 5,200 clones, around a third detected once. The sample comprised skin. These TCRs come from a female BALB/c mouse given C57BL/6 T cells with graft-versus-host disease after an allogeneic hematopoietic cell transplant.

Notes on this clone: Each gene name is a mouse one. The read terminates 1 residue ahead of where the CDR3 ends, so the germline J gene completes it. This rearrangement joins TRBV19 to TRBJ1-3; weak D call: TRBD1 (5 bases). The V end lost 4 bases, the J end lost 0 bases, and 14 bases lay between the germline ends. CDR3 size: 16 residues. Germline V gives CDR1 FNHDT, CDR2 SITEND (reference sequence). CDR3 sequence: CASSPRGLNSGNTLYF. The sequenced part of the CDR3 DNA is TGTGCCAGCAGTCCCCGGGGCTTAAATTCTGGAAATACGCTCTAT.

Comments on this clone: A much larger clone sits a single nucleotide away, making a read error possible. Each gene name is a mouse one. From the germline J gene comes the end of the CDR3, since the read stops 1 residue before it. The chain has TRBV26 and TRBJ2-7; 10 nucleotides line up with TRBD2. The CDR3 is 14 residues long. Germline V gene sequence: CDR1 KGHPV, CDR2 FQNQEV (reference sequence). CDR3 amino acids: CASNLSGGALEQYF. CDR3 DNA, as far as it was read: TGTGCCAGCAATCTGTCTGGGGGGGCGCTTGAACAGTAC.

On this clone itself: Gene names denote mouse genes. The read ends 1 residue early relative to the CDR3; the germline J gene fills the gap. The rearrangement uses TRBV3 and TRBJ1-4; D is unresolved. The germline V gene encodes CDR1 SNHLY and CDR2 FYNGKV (reference sequence). CDR3 length: 12 amino acids. V was shortened by 2 bases and J by 4 bases, with 2 bases between the two germline ends. The CDR3 DNA, read in part, is TGTGCCAGCAGCTTAAACAACGAAAGATTATTT. It specifies CASSLNNERLF. The whole CDR3 region reads CASSLNNERLFF.

This clone ranks as medium-sized (0.01 to 0.1%). Mouse gene names and germline throughout. The read falls 1 residue short of the CDR3 end, and the missing part is taken from the germline J gene. The chain couples TRBV26 to TRBJ2-7; D unresolved. V was trimmed by 3 bases and J by 4 bases, leaving 7 bases between them. The CDR3 sequence is 12 residues long. CDR1 is KGHPV and CDR2 is FQNQEV in the germline V gene (reference sequence). The DNA read from the CDR3 is TGTGCCAGCAGTCTACACACTTATGAACAGTAC. It encodes CASSLHTYEQY. In full, the CDR3 reads CASSLHTYEQYF.

This clone is medium-sized. Mouse germline and gene names are used. The read falls 1 residue short of the CDR3 end, and the missing part is taken from the germline J gene. The V and J genes are TRBV26 and TRBJ1-1; D may be TRBD1 (6 bases). Trimming stripped 3 bases from V and 3 bases from J, with 8 bases between. The CDR3 spans 13 residues. Looked up from germline, CDR1 is KGHPV and CDR2 is FQNQEV (reference sequence). This CDR3 reads CASSLDRHTEVFF. The sequenced part of the CDR3 DNA is TGTGCCAGCAGTCTAGACAGGCACACAGAAGTCTTC.

On this clone: Genes and germline are mouse. The read falls 1 residue short of the CDR3 end, and the missing part is taken from the germline J gene. The chain couples TRBV26 to TRBJ2-2; possibly TRBD2 for D (7 bases). In germline, CDR1 is KGHPV, CDR2 FQNQEV (reference sequence). The CDR3 runs 16 residues. Trimming left V 0 bases short and J 3 bases short, with 11 bases between. CDR3 region: CASSLSRGADTGQLYF. CDR3 DNA, as far as it was read: TGTGCCAGCAGTCTGTCTAGGGGGGCGGACACCGGGCAGCTCTAC.

Concerning this clone itself: Gene names and germline refer to mouse. The read stops 1 residue short of the end of the CDR3; the missing end is completed from the germline J gene. The J gene is TRBJ2-5, the V gene TRBV26, with D maybe TRBD2 (5 bases). The V end was cut by 2 bases, the J end by 8 bases, with 11 bases between. This CDR3 has 13 amino acids. Germline V gives CDR1 KGHPV, CDR2 FQNQEV (reference sequence). The CDR3 bases that were read are TGTGCCAGCAGTCTGGTGGGGTGGGGCACCCAGTAC. Translation gives CASSLVGWGTQY. The CDR3, in full, reads CASSLVGWGTQYF.

Notes on this clone: Mouse names are used for the genes. The read ends 1 residue shy of where the CDR3 ends; the end is completed using the germline J gene. V is TRBV26 and J is TRBJ1-2; D unresolved. CDR1 and CDR2 (germline): KGHPV, FQNQEV (reference sequence). The CDR3 has 13 amino acids. V gave up 2 bases and J gave up 0 bases, with 4 bases separating them. The covered CDR3 bases are TGTGCCAGCAGTCTGGCCGCAAACTCCGACTACACC. This gives the protein CASSLAANSDYT. The complete CDR3 sequence is CASSLAANSDYTF.

This clone was seen only a few times. Gene and germline names: mouse. Read coverage stops 1 residue before the CDR3 terminus; the germline J gene supplies the remainder. V and J are TRBV26 and TRBJ1-1, with D maybe TRBD1 (5 bases). There are 12 residues in the CDR3. V lost 5 bases and J lost 4, with 8 bases in between. Germline V gene lookup returns CDR1 KGHPV and CDR2 FQNQEV (reference sequence). Incomplete CDR3 DNA: TGTGCCAGCAGTTCAGGGACCACAGAAGTCTTC. As protein: CASSSGTTEVF. The entire CDR3 is CASSSGTTEVFF.

In its sample, this clone is medium-sized. The gene names here belong to mouse. The read falls 1 residue short of the CDR3 end, and the missing part is taken from the germline J gene. The chain has TRBV1 and TRBJ2-7, with 11 nucleotides matching TRBD2. The CDR3 has 15 amino acids. V shed 0 bases, J shed 3 bases, and the junction held 1 base outside the gene matches. Germline assignment: CDR1 NSQYPW and CDR2 LRSPGD (reference sequence). The sequenced part of the CDR3 DNA is TGCACCTGCAGTGCAGAGGGACTGGGGGTCTATGAACAGTAC. As protein: CTCSAEGLGVYEQY. The full CDR3 reads CTCSAEGLGVYEQYF.

Concerning this clone: Gene names refer to mouse genes. The read is 1 residue too short to cover the CDR3 end, so that end is filled in from the germline J gene. The chain employs TRBV19 and TRBJ2-5, with 7 bases identical to TRBD2. This CDR3 comprises 14 residues. Trimming cost V 6 bases and J 0 bases; bases outside gene matches: 4. Per the germline V gene, CDR1 is FNHDT and CDR2 is SITEND (reference sequence). The covered CDR3 bases are TGTGCCAGCACCGAACTGGGGAACCAAGACACCCAGTAC. This encodes CASTELGNQDTQY. The full CDR3 is CASTELGNQDTQYF. Supplemented by reference TRBV19 and TRBJ2-5, the full variable domain reads GGIITQTPKFLIGQEGQKLTLKCQQNFNHDTMYWYRQDSGKGLRLIYYSITENDLQKGDLSEGYDASREKKSSFSLTVTSAQKNEMAVFLCASTELGNQDTQYFGPGTRLLVL.

This clone is judged large. Each gene name is a mouse one. The read stops 1 residue short of the end of the CDR3; the missing end is completed from the germline J gene. The V gene is TRBV26, the J gene TRBJ1-3, with D possibly being TRBD1 (5 bases). CDR1 is KGHPV and CDR2 is FQNQEV in the germline V gene (reference sequence). V lost 6 bases to trimming and J lost 0 bases, with 9 bases between them. CDR3 length: 14 residues. CDR3 DNA, as far as it was read: TGTGCCAGCAGGCCGACAGTTTCTGGAAATACGCTCTAT. Amino acids: CASRPTVSGNTLY. The complete CDR3 protein is CASRPTVSGNTLYF.

This clone occurred a few times. The genes and germline here are from mouse. The read terminates 1 residue before the CDR3 end, so the remaining end is supplied by the germline J gene. V gene TRBV13-2 combines with J gene TRBJ1-2; 9 nucleotides match TRBD1. The germline CDR1 and CDR2 sequences are NNHNN and SYGAGS (reference sequence). V lost 0 bases to trimming and J lost 0 bases; unmatched junction nucleotides: 3. The CDR3 runs to 16 residues. CDR3 amino acids: CASGDADRGANSDYTF. The CDR3 DNA, read in part, is TGTGCCAGCGGTGATGCAGACAGGGGGGCAAACTCCGACTACACC.

A word on this clone: Mouse gene names apply. The read terminates 1 residue before the CDR3 end, so the remaining end is supplied by the germline J gene. The gene calls are TRBV26 and TRBJ1-3; 8 nucleotides agree with TRBD1. Germline-derived CDR1 and CDR2 are KGHPV and FQNQEV (reference sequence). The trim removed 2 bases at V and 2 bases at J, leaving 2 bases unmatched. This CDR3 is built from 15 residues. The chain's CDR3 is CASSLTGGPGNTLYF. The sequenced CDR3 bases are TGTGCCAGCAGTCTGACAGGGGGTCCTGGAAATACGCTCTAT.

By share, this clone counts as medium-sized. All gene names here are mouse names. The CDR3 extends 1 residue past the end of the read, so its final part is completed from the germline J gene. J is TRBJ2-1 and V is TRBV1, with 9 bases aligning to TRBD2. V was pared by 0 bases and J by 6 bases, with 3 bases of the junction left unmatched. There are 15 residues in the CDR3. Germline V gene data show CDR1 as NSQYPW and CDR2 as LRSPGD (reference sequence). The part of the CDR3 DNA that was read is TGCACCTGCAGTGCAGATTTGGGGGGGCTTGCTGAGCAGTTC. Translating it yields CTCSADLGGLAEQF. The complete CDR3 sequence is CTCSADLGGLAEQFF.

In the case of this clone: The genes are named according to mouse. The sequenced fragment ends 1 residue before the CDR3 boundary, so the rest is inferred from the germline J gene. The chain employs TRBV19 and TRBJ1-1; D possibly corresponds to TRBD1 (6 bases). The CDR3 spans 14 residues. V lost 2 bases and J 0 bases, leaving 8 bases between the germline ends. Germline assignment: CDR1 FNHDT and CDR2 SITEND (reference sequence). The CDR3 bases that were read are TGTGCCAGCAGTATGGACAGAACAAACACAGAAGTCTTC. Amino acid sequence: CASSMDRTNTEVF. The full CDR3 protein is CASSMDRTNTEVFF.

By frequency in the sample, this clone is medium-sized. Germline and genes: mouse. The read stops 1 residue short of the end of the CDR3; the missing end is completed from the germline J gene. This sequence joins TRBV15 and TRBJ2-7; TRBD1 aligns across 7 bases. The CDR3 totals 13 residues. The germline V gene encodes CDR1 SGHND and CDR2 FRSKSL. J was trimmed by 0 bases and V by 7 bases; bases with no gene match: 3. CDR3 amino acids: CASTWDSSYEQYF. CDR3 bases read: TGTGCCAGCACCTGGGACAGCTCCTATGAACAGTAC. The entire variable domain, with the rest obtained from reference TRBV15 and TRBJ2-7, is as follows: DAGVTQTPRHEVAEKGQTIILKCEPVSGHNDLFWYRQTKIQGLELLSYFRSKSLMEDGGAFKDRFKAEMLNSSFSTLKIQPTEPKDSAVYLCASTWDSSYEQYFGPGTRLTVL.

This clone is termed medium-sized (0.01 to 0.1%). Mouse names are used for the genes. The CDR3 extends 1 residue past the end of the read, so its final part is completed from the germline J gene. The chain couples TRBV23 to TRBJ1-2. CDR3 length: 13 residues. Per germline, CDR1 KGHTA and CDR2 FQNQQP. The CDR3 spells CSSSQSRISDYTF. The part of the CDR3 DNA that was read is TGCTCCAGCAGTCAATCAAGAATCTCCGACTACACC.

For this clone: The genes and germline here are from mouse. The read ends 1 residue before the CDR3 terminus; that terminus is restored from the germline J gene. V usage is TRBV26 and J usage is TRBJ1-4, with 7 nucleotides matching TRBD1. The CDR3 is 15 residues long. The germline V gene encodes CDR1 KGHPV and CDR2 FQNQEV (reference sequence). V shed 4 bases, J shed 3 bases, and the junction held 5 bases outside the gene matches. The part of the CDR3 DNA that was read is TGTGCCAGCAGTCCCAACAGGGGACCCAACGAAAGATTATTT. Translation gives CASSPNRGPNERLF. The CDR3 as a whole reads CASSPNRGPNERLFF.

Concerning this clone itself: The germline and genes are mouse ones. The sequenced fragment ends 1 residue before the CDR3 boundary, so the rest is inferred from the germline J gene. The genes are TRBV31 and TRBJ1-1; 10 bases fit TRBD1. There are 13 residues in the CDR3. Looked up from germline, CDR1 is GKSSPN and CDR2 is SITVG. Trimming took 7 bases from V and 1 from J; bases not matched to a gene: 3. The CDR3: CASRDRGNTEVFF. CDR3 DNA (partial): TGTGCCTCCCGGGACAGGGGAAACACAGAAGTCTTC.